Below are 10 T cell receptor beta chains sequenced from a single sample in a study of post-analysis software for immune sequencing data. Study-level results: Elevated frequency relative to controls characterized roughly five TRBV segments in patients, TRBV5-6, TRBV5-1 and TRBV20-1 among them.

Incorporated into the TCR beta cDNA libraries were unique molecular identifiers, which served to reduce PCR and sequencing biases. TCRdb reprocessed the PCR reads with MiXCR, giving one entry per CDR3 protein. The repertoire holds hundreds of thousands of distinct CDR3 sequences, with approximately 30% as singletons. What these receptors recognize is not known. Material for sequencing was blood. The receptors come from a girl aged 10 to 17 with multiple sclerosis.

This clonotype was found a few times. The CDR3 spells CASSSRDRGRYEQYF. Here the CDR3 DNA reads TGTGCCAGCAGCAGCCGGGACAGGGGTCGGTACGAGCAGTACTTC. The chain combines TRBV7-2 with TRBJ2-7, with 10 bases identical to TRBD1. Germline assignment: CDR1 SGHTA and CDR2 FQGNSA. The CDR3 length is 15 residues. J gave up 4 bases and V 5 bases, and 8 bases lay outside the gene matches. The complete variable domain, with remaining parts taken from reference TRBV7-2 and TRBJ2-7, reads GAGVSQSPSNKVTEKGKDVELRCDPISGHTALYWYRQSLGQGLEFLIYFQGNSAPDKSGLPSDRFSAERTGGSVSTLTIQRTQQEDSAVYLCASSSRDRGRYEQYFGPGTRLTVT.

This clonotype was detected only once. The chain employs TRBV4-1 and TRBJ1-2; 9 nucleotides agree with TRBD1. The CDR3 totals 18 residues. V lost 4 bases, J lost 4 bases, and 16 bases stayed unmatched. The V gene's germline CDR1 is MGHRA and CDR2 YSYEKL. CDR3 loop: CASSRVRTGAPAPYGYTF. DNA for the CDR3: TGCGCCAGCAGCCGAGTGAGGACAGGGGCCCCTGCCCCCTATGGCTACACCTTC.

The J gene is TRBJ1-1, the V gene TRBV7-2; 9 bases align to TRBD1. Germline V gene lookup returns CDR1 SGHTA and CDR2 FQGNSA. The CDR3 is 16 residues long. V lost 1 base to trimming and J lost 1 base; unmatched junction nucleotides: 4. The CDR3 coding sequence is TGTGCCAGCAGCTTAGATCGGGACAGGGAGAACACTGAAGCTTTCTTT. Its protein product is CASSLDRDRENTEAFF.

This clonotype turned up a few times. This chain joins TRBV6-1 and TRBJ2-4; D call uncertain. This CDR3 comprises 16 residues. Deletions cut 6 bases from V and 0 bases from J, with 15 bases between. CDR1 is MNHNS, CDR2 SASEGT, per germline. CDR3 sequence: CASSALGGVAKNIQYF. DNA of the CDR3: TGTGCCAGCAGCGCCCTAGGTGGGGTAGCCAAAAACATTCAGTACTTC.

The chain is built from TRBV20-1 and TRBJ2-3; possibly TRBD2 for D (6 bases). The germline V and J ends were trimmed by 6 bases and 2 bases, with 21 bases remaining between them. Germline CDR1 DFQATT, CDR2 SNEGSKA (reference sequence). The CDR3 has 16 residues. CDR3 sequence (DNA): TGCAGTGCCGGAGGGTGGGTTGTCGGACCCACAGATACGCAGTATTTT. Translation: CSAGGWVVGPTDTQYF.

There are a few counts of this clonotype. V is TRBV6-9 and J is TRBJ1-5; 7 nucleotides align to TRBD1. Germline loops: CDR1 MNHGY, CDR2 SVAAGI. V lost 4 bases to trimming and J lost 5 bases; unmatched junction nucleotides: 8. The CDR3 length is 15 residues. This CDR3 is CASSSRGGGHQPQHF. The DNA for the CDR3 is TGTGCCAGCAGTTCCCGCGGAGGGGGCCATCAGCCCCAGCATTTT.

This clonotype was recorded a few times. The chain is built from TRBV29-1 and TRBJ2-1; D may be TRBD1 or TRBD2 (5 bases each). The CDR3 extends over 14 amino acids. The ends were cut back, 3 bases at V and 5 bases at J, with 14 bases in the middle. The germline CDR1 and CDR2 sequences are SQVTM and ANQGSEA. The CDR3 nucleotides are TGCAGCGTTGACGTGGCAGGGACCGACAATGAGCAGTTCTTC. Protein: CSVDVAGTDNEQFF.

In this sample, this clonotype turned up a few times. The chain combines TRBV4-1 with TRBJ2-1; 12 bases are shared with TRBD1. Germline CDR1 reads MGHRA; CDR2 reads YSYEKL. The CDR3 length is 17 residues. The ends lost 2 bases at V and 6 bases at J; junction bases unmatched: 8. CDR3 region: CASSQFSPGQGANEQFF. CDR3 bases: TGCGCCAGCAGCCAATTCTCCCCGGGACAGGGGGCCAATGAGCAGTTCTTC.

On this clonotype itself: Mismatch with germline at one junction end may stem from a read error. This chain's CDR3 is CASSQRTGSNVQFF. The CDR3 DNA sequence: TGTGCCAGCAGCCAACGGACAGGGTCCAATGTGCAGTTCTTC. This chain connects TRBV3-1 to TRBJ2-1; the match to TRBD1 covers 8 bases. The CDR3 consists of 14 residues. Germline CDR1 is LGHDT and CDR2 is YNNKEL (reference sequence).

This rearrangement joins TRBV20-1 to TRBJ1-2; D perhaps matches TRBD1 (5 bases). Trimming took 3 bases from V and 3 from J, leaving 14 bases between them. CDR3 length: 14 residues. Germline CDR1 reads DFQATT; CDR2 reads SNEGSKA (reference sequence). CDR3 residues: CSASRQLEDYGYTF. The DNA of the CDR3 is TGCAGTGCTAGTAGACAGCTAGAAGACTATGGCTACACCTTC.